This TCR beta chain emerged from a study of blood T cell repertoires in COVID-19 (dated by TCRdb to the early 2020s). Looking at the study overall: Samples from collaborators originated in the United States, Italy and Spain and spanned both the acute and convalescent phases of COVID-19. A de-identified subject ID, COVID-19 status, age in years and sex were almost always included in the sample metadata. Samples were obtained from the ongoing ImmuneRACE study (first 160 participants) and from over a thousand subjects provided by 6 global collaborators. Deeply sampled blood TCRbeta repertoires from subjects exposed to, actively infected with, or recovered from COVID-19 were included in the dataset. The material from the prospective study consisted of cDNA or gDNA derived from T cells, B-cell-depleted T cells, or PBMCs. A freely available public database, intended as a resource for researchers studying the immune response to SARS-CoV-2, is where the repertoires were released. Where available, HLA class I and class II types were taken from metadata supplied by the sample provider and were not determined by assay-based typing.

TCRbeta CDR3 regions were amplified from genomic DNA by means of the immunoSEQ Assay, a bias-controlled multiplex PCR. Processing in the source paper ran as follows. Within the assay, amplification of reference gene primers was used to estimate how many nucleated cells each sample contained. To quantify the absolute abundance of each unique TCRbeta CDR3 rearrangement, sequence reads were collapsed and filtered. For each sample, productive Simpson clonality was calculated as the square root of Simpson's diversity index over productive rearrangements. This is the immuneACCESS table as TCRdb keeps it, with only in-frame sequences that have V and J called. A part of the clones is gone; compared with another copy, unresolved V genes explain less than half, and the rest is unexplained. The V and J calls and the clone size are those of that table, but D and trimming were determined from the DNA. The sample table holds approximately 300,000 clones, of which roughly 90% were seen once. The top ten constitute approximately 10% of the sample.

The study at large found these results: Clinical and demographic metadata were provided uncurated, with the amount varying by source and participant.

Trimming takes 0 bases off V and 0 bases off J; junction bases not matched to a gene: 0. CDR1 MGHRA and CDR2 YSYEKL were looked up in the germline V gene. CDR3 length: 15 amino acids, cysteine to phenylalanine. The entry retains the CDR3 DNA only, 45 bases that are in frame from base 1. Note on this clone: The antigen it recognizes is unknown. No much larger clonotype is one base removed from it; base qualities were not supplied.

One collaborating source in Seattle enrolled patients during active infection and followed them longitudinally through the course of disease. Whole blood was collected in K2EDTA tubes by collaborating institutions according to the institutions' own protocols. Collaborator samples were shipped for TCRbeta analysis as frozen whole blood, isolated PBMCs, or DNA extracted from either sample type. The source material was peripheral blood. The origin of this receptor is a woman in her twenties or thirties with COVID-19, enrolled during active disease. The rearranged chain carries TRBV4-1 and TRBJ1-1, with 8 junctional bases fitting TRBD1. CDR3 region: CASSQETGVNTEAFF. The bases are TGCGCCAGCAGCCAAGAGACAGGGGTGAACACTGAAGCTTTCTTT.